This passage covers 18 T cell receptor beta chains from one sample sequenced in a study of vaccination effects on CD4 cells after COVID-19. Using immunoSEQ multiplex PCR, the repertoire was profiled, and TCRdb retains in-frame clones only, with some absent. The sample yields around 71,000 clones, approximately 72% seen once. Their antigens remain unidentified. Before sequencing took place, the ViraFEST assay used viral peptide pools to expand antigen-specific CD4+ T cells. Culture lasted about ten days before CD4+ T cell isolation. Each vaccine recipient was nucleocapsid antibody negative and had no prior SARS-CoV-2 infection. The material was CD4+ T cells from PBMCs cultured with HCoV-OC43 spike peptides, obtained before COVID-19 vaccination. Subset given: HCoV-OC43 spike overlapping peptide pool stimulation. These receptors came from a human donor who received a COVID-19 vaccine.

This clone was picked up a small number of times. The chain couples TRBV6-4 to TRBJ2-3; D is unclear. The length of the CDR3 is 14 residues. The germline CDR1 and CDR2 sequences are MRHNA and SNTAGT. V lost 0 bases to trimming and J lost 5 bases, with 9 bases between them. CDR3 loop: CASSDSGYGDTQYF. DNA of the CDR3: TGTGCCAGCAGTGACTCTGGATACGGAGATACGCAGTATTTT.

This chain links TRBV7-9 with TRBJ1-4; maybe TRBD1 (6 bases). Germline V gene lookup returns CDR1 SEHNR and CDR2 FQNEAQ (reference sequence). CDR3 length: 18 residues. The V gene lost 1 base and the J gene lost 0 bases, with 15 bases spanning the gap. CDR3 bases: TGTGCCAGCAGCTTAGAAGGGGGGGTTAGTCCAACTAATGAAAAACTGTTTTTT. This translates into CASSLEGGVSPTNEKLFF.

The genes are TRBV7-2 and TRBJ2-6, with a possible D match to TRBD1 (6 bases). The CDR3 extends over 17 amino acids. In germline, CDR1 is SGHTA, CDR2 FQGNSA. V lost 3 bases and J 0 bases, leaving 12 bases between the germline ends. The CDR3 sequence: CASSFTGSLSGANVLTF. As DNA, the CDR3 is TGTGCCAGCAGCTTTACAGGGTCACTCTCTGGGGCCAACGTCCTGACTTTC. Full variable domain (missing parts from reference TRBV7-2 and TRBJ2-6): GAGVSQSPSNKVTEKGKDVELRCDPISGHTALYWYRQSLGQGLEFLIYFQGNSAPDKSGLPSDRFSAERTGGSVSTLTIQRTQQEDSAVYLCASSFTGSLSGANVLTFGAGSRLTVL.

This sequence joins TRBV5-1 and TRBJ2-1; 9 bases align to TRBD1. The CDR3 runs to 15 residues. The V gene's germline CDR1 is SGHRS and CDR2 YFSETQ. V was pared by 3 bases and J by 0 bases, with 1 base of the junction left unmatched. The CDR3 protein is CASSWTGDSYNEQFF. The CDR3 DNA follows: TGCGCCAGCAGCTGGACAGGGGACTCCTACAATGAGCAGTTCTTC.

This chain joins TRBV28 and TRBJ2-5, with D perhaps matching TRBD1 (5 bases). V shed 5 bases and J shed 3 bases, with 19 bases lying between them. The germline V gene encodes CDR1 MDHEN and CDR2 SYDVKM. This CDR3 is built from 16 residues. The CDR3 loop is CASSNSGYLFEETQYF. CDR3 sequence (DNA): TGTGCCAGCAGTAACTCAGGGTACCTTTTTGAAGAGACCCAGTACTTC.

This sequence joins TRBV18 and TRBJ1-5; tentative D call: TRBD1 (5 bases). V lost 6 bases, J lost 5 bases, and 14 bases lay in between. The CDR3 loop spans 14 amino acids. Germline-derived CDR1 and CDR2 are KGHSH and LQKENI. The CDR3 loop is CASSLGQGDQPQHF. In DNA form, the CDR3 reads TGTGCCAGCTCGCTGGGGCAGGGAGATCAGCCCCAGCATTTT. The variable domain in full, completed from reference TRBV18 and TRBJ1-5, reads NAGVMQNPRHLVRRRGQEARLRCSPMKGHSHVYWYRQLPEEGLKFMVYLQKENIIDESGMPKERFSAEFPKEGPSILRIQQVVRGDSAAYFCASSLGQGDQPQHFGDGTRLSIL.

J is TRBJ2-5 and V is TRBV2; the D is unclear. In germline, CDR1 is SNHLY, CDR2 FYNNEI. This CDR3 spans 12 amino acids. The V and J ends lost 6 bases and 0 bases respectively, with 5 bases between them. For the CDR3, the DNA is TGTGCCAGCAGGGTCAACCAAGAGACCCAGTACTTC. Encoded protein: CASRVNQETQYF.

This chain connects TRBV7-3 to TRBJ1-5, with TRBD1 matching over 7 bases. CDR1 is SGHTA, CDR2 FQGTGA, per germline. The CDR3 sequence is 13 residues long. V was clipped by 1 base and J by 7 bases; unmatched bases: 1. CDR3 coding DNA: TGTGCCAGCAGCTTAAAACAGGGGCAGCCCCAGCATTTT. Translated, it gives CASSLKQGQPQHF. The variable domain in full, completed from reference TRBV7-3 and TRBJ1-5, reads GAGVSQTPSNKVTEKGKYVELRCDPISGHTALYWYRQSLGQGPEFLIYFQGTGAADDSGLPNDRFFAVRPEGSVSTLKIQRTERGDSAVYLCASSLKQGQPQHFGDGTRLSIL.

The DNA of the CDR3 is TGCAGCGCAGGACAGGGACCCGGGGAGCTGTTTTTT. As protein: CSAGQGPGELFF. The chain combines TRBV29-1 with TRBJ2-2, with 8 bases matching TRBD1. The CDR3 consists of 12 residues. Unmatched junction bases numbered 4, after V lost 7 bases and J lost 6 bases. CDR1 and CDR2 from the germline V gene are SQVTM and ANQGSEA.

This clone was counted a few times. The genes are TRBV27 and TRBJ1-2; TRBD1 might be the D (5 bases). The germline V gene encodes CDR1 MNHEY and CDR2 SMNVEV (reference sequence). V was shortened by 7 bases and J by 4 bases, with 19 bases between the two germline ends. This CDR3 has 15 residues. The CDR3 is CASTPNGGTLYGYTF. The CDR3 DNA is TGTGCCAGCACCCCCAACGGGGGGACCCTCTATGGCTACACCTTC.

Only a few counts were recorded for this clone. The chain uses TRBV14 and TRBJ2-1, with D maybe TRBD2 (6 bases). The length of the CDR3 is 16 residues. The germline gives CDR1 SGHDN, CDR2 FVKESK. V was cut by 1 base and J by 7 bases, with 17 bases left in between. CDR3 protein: CASSQGGVQSQNEQFF. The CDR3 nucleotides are TGTGCCAGCAGCCAAGGCGGGGTCCAATCACAAAATGAGCAGTTCTTC.

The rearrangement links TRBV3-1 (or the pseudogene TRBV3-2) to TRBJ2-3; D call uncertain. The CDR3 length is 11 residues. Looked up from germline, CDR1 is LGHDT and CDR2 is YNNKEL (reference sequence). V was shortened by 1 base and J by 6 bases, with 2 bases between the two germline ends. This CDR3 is CASSQVDTQYF. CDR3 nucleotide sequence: TGTGCCAGCAGCCAAGTGGATACGCAGTATTTT.

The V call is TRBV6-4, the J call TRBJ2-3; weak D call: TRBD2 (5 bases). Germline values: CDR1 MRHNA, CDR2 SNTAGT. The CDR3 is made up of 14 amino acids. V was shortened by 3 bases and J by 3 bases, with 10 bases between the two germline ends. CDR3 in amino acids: CASSEPGGTDTQYF. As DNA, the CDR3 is TGTGCCAGCAGTGAGCCCGGCGGGACAGATACGCAGTATTTT.

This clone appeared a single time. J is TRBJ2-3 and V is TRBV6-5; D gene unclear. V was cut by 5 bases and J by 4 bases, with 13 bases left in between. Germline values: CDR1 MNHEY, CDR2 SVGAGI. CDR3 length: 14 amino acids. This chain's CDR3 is CASSNRAAADTQYF. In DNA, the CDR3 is TGTGCCAGCAGTAACCGGGCCGCCGCAGATACGCAGTATTTT.

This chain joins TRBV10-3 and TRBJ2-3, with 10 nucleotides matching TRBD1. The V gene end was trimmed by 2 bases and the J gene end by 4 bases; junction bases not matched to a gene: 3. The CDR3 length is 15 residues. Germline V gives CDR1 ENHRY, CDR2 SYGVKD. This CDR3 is CAISERDRGPDTQYF. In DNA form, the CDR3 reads TGTGCCATCAGTGAGCGGGACAGGGGCCCAGATACGCAGTATTTT.

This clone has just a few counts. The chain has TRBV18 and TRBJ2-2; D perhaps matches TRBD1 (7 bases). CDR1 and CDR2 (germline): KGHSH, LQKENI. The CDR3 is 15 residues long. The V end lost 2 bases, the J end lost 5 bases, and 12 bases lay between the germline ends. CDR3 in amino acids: CASSPFRGATGELFF. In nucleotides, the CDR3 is TGTGCCAGCTCACCATTCAGGGGGGCGACCGGGGAGCTGTTTTTT. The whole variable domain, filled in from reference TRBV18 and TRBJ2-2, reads NAGVMQNPRHLVRRRGQEARLRCSPMKGHSHVYWYRQLPEEGLKFMVYLQKENIIDESGMPKERFSAEFPKEGPSILRIQQVVRGDSAAYFCASSPFRGATGELFFGEGSRLTVL.

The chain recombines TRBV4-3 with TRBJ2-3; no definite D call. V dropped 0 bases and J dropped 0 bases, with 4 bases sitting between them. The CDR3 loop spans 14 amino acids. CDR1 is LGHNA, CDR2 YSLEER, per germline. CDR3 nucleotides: TGCGCCAGCAGCCAAGATCTCAGCACAGATACGCAGTATTTT. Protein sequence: CASSQDLSTDTQYF.

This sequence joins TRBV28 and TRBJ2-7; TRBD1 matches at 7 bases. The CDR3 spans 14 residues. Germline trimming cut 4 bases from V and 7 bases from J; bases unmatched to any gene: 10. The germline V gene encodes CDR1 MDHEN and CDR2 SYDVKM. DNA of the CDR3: TGTGCCAGCAGTTCCAGGACAGGTATTCAAGAGCAGTACGTC. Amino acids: CASSSRTGIQEQYV.